These 9 T cell receptor beta chains share one sample of origin, sequenced in a study of blood T cells in healthy people across ages. For the second PCR, which ran for about 6 to 11 cycles, a sample-barcoded 5' primer and a J-beta primer mix were used. From the 5' RACE reads, TCRdb called clonotypes with MiXCR, one entry per CDR3 protein. The sample contains fewer than 950,000 distinct CDR3 sequences, about 34% of which appear only once. Material: blood. These receptors all stem from a man aged 18 to 29 in good health.

This clonotype came up a few times. The genes are TRBV7-8 and TRBJ2-1, with TRBD1 matching 11 bases. The J segment lost 4 bases and the V segment lost 4 bases, leaving 3 bases of the junction unmatched. Per germline, CDR1 SGHVS and CDR2 FQNEAQ. This CDR3 comprises 15 residues. Here the CDR3 DNA reads TGTGCCAGCAGCTCCCGGGACAGGGGGTACAATGAGCAGTTCTTC. Translating gives CASSSRDRGYNEQFF.

V is TRBV4-2 and J is TRBJ2-7; no firm D call. Trimming took 0 bases from V and 2 from J, leaving 11 bases between them. This CDR3 is built from 15 residues. Germline loops: CDR1 LGHNA, CDR2 YNFKEQ. As DNA, the CDR3 is TGTGCCAGCAGCCAAGATGAGAGCCAAACCTACGAGCAGTACTTC. This codes for CASSQDESQTYEQYF.

As to this clonotype: A much larger clone lies one base from this, so it may be a read error. This chain links TRBV27 with TRBJ2-1; 8 positions match TRBD2. Per the germline V gene, CDR1 is MNHEY and CDR2 is SMNVEV (reference sequence). The CDR3 covers 15 residues. In DNA form, the CDR3 reads TGTGCCAGCAGTTTATACGGGGGGGCCCACAATGGGCAGTTCTTC. Protein sequence: CASSLYGGAHNGQFF.

This clonotype was counted only a few times. The rearrangement joins TRBV24-1 to TRBJ2-1; no firm D call. Germline assignment: CDR1 KGHDR and CDR2 SFDVKD. The ends were cut back, 2 bases at V and 10 bases at J, with 11 bases in the middle. CDR3 length: 13 residues. The CDR3 nucleotides are TGTGCCACCAGTGATTCCCCGTCCCGGGAGCAGTTCTTC. Protein: CATSDSPSREQFF.

This clonotype was recorded many times. The V and J genes are TRBV6-2 or TRBV6-3 and TRBJ2-5; 7 positions match TRBD2. Germline assignment: CDR1 MNHEY and CDR2 SVGEGT. V lost 7 bases to trimming and J lost 4 bases; unmatched junction nucleotides: 3. This CDR3 is built from 12 residues. The CDR3 region has the DNA TGTGCCAGCACCCCGGGGGGAGAGACCCAGTACTTC. Amino acid sequence: CASTPGGETQYF.

This chain links TRBV6-5 with TRBJ2-1; D remains ambiguous. The CDR3 is 11 amino acids. Germline V lookup: CDR1 MNHEY, CDR2 SVGAGI. V was shortened by 6 bases and J by 7 bases, with 7 bases between the two germline ends. The CDR3 region is CASRTANEQFF. The CDR3 DNA reads TGTGCCAGCAGAACGGCGAATGAGCAGTTCTTC.

This clonotype was seen a handful of times. The rearrangement uses TRBV9 and TRBJ2-1; D unclear. Trimming pared 4 bases from V and 9 bases from J, leaving 11 bases between. Per the germline V gene, CDR1 is SGDLS and CDR2 is YYNGEE. The CDR3 spans 12 residues. The DNA of the CDR3 is TGTGCCAGCAGCCACGGTGATAGTGAGCAGTTCTTC. This translates into CASSHGDSEQFF.

At least ten counts were recorded for this clonotype. The genes are TRBV4-2 and TRBJ2-3, with 9 bases that match TRBD2. The CDR3 extends over 16 amino acids. From germline, CDR1 is LGHNA and CDR2 YNFKEQ. The J segment lost 4 bases and the V segment lost 0 bases, leaving 5 bases of the junction unmatched. The CDR3 coding sequence is TGTGCCAGCAGCCAAGATTGGGGACTAGCAGCAGATACGCAGTATTTT. This translates into CASSQDWGLAADTQYF.

This clonotype was counted between two and nine times. The chain has TRBV5-1 and TRBJ1-4, with D possibly being TRBD1 (5 bases). Germline V lookup: CDR1 SGHRS, CDR2 YFSETQ. V was trimmed by 4 bases and J by 5 bases, leaving 15 bases between them. There are 15 residues in the CDR3. The CDR3 nucleotides are TGCGCCAGCAGCCTCGTGGGGGGGAACAATGAAAAACTGTTTTTT. Translating gives CASSLVGGNNEKLFF.